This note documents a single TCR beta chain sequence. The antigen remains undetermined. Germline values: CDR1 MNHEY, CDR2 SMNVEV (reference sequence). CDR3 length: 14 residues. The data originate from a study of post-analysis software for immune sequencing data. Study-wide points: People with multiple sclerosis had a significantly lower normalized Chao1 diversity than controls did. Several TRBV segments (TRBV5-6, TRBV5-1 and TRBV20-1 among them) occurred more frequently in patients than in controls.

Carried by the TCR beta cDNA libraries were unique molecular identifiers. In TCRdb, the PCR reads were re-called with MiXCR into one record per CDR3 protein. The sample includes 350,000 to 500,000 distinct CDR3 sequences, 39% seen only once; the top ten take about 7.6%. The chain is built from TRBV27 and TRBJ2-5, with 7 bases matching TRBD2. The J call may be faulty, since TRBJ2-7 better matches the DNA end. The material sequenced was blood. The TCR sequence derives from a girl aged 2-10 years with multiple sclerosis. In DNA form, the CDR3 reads TGTGCCAGCAGTCCAGGACTAGTTGGCTACGAGCAGTACTTC. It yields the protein CASSPGLVGYEQYF.